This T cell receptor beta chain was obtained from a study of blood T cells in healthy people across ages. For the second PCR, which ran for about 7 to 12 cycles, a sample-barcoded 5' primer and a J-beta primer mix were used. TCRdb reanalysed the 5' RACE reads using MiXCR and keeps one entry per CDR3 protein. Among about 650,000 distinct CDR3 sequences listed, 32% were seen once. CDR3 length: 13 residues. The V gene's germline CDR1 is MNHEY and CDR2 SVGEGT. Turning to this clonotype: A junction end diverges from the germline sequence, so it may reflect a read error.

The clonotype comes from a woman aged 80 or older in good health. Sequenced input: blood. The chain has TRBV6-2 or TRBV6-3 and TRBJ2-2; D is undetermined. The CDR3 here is CAGSYWVTGELFF. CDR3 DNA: TGTGCCGGCAGTTACTGGGTTACCGGGGAGCTGTTTTTT.